Following are 8 T cell receptor beta chains from one sample sequenced in a study of T-cell reconstitution after alpha-beta-depleted transplantation in children. This sample's TCRbeta library carried unique molecular identifier barcodes. TCRdb independently ran MiXCR on the PCR reads; one entry per CDR3 protein. This table has 530,000 or so distinct CDR3 sequences, 25% to 30% appearing once. Sequences were derived from PBMCs, sampled before TCRalphabeta/CD19-depleted stem cell transplant. All receptors come from a boy under two years old with Wiskott-Aldrich syndrome, due to receive a stem cell transplant.

This sequence joins TRBV20-1 and TRBJ2-7; 8 bases line up with TRBD2. Germline V gives CDR1 DFQATT, CDR2 SNEGSKA (reference sequence). V shed 2 bases, J shed 1 base, and the junction held 7 bases outside the gene matches. The CDR3 consists of 15 residues. CDR3: CSARWGLGNSYEQYF. The CDR3, as DNA: TGCAGTGCTAGATGGGGACTAGGGAATTCCTACGAGCAGTACTTC.

The J gene is TRBJ2-5, the V gene TRBV20-1, with 7 bases matching TRBD1. V shed 0 bases and J 0 bases; nucleotides not matched to a gene: 10. The CDR3 contains 17 residues. The germline V gene has CDR1 DFQATT and CDR2 SNEGSKA (reference sequence). The CDR3 region has the DNA TGCAGTGCTAGAGACTTTATGAGACAGGGCAACCAAGAGACCCAGTACTTC. As protein: CSARDFMRQGNQETQYF.

This clonotype has more than one count but fewer than ten. The V call is TRBV29-1, the J call TRBJ2-7, with D possibly TRBD1 on 5 matching bases. This CDR3 has 12 residues. Germline V gives CDR1 SQVTM, CDR2 ANQGSEA. Trimming removed 2 bases at V and 0 bases at J, with 5 bases between. CDR3 nucleotides: TGCAGCGTTGAACAGGGCTCCTACGAGCAGTACTTC. Protein sequence: CSVEQGSYEQYF.

The chain has TRBV20-1 and TRBJ1-2; the D gene is possibly TRBD1 (5 bases). The CDR3 spans 13 residues. The germline V and J ends were trimmed by 5 bases and 0 bases, with 10 bases remaining between them. CDR1 and CDR2 from the germline V gene are DFQATT and SNEGSKA (reference sequence). The CDR3 protein is CSALQVTNYGYTF. CDR3 coding DNA: TGCAGTGCTCTACAGGTGACTAACTATGGCTACACCTTC.

This clonotype occurred a few times. The chain carries TRBV12-5 and TRBJ2-1; TRBD2 matches 14 bases. The CDR3 extends over 20 amino acids. The germline V gene has CDR1 LGHNT and CDR2 FRNRAP. Unmatched junction bases numbered 14, after V lost 3 bases and J lost 4 bases. DNA for the CDR3: TGTGCTAGTGGTTTCCCCGGACTAGCGGGAGGTCGACCCCCATACAATGAGCAGTTCTTC. It codes for CASGFPGLAGGRPPYNEQFF. The whole variable domain, remainder taken from reference TRBV12-5 and TRBJ2-1, is DARVTQTPRHKVTEMGQEVTMRCQPILGHNTVFWYRQTMMQGLELLAYFRNRAPLDDSGMPKDRFSAEMPDATLATLKIQPSEPRDSAVYFCASGFPGLAGGRPPYNEQFFGPGTRLTVL.

The chain recombines TRBV2 with TRBJ2-5; 15 positions match TRBD2. The CDR3 is made up of 16 amino acids. J lost 5 bases, V lost 4 bases, and 5 bases had no gene match. The germline V gene has CDR1 SNHLY and CDR2 FYNNEI. CDR3 nucleotides: TGTGCCAGCAGTGCTCGGACTAGCGGGAGGGCCGAGACCCAGTACTTC. Protein product: CASSARTSGRAETQYF.

The V gene is TRBV5-1, the J gene TRBJ2-3; 11 nucleotides match TRBD2. J was trimmed by 4 bases and V by 3 bases; bases with no gene match: 4. Per the germline V gene, CDR1 is SGHRS and CDR2 is YFSETQ. CDR3 size: 15 residues. The CDR3 sequence is CASSSVSGRADTQYF. CDR3 nucleotides: TGCGCCAGCAGCTCAGTTAGCGGGAGGGCAGATACGCAGTATTTT.

This clonotype was counted only a few times. The rearrangement uses TRBV29-1 and TRBJ2-7, with D possibly matching TRBD1 (5 bases). Germline-derived CDR1 and CDR2 are SQVTM and ANQGSEA. The V gene lost 5 bases and the J gene lost 1 base, with 12 bases spanning the gap. CDR3 size: 13 residues. The CDR3 nucleotides are TGCAGCGTTTCCAGACAGTTTTCCTACGAGCAGTACTTC. The encoded protein is CSVSRQFSYEQYF.